This T cell receptor (beta chain) was obtained from a study of identical twins. Overall study results and limits: Invariant MAIT and iNKT cells are populations that could partly confound zero-insertion analyses. The degree of excess twin sharing was weaker in beta out-of-frame sequences. Out-of-frame alpha sequences common to twins exhibited an excess of low generation probability.

This clonotype turned up a few times. What it binds is not known. TCRdb analysed the 5' RACE reads with MiXCR anew, one entry per CDR3 protein. The table records 500,000 or so distinct CDR3 sequences, approximately 15% of them present only once. The CDR3 runs 15 residues. CDR1 and CDR2 from the germline V gene are MGHRA and YSYEKL. The V and J ends lost 4 bases and 4 bases, in that order; junction bases with no gene match: 7. This sample also belongs to another study, concerning yellow fever vaccine responses in identical twins. From that report: It has been reported that, in twins, the vaccine T cell response seemed partly convergent and partly personalized.

The specimen was CD4+ T cells sorted from blood. This receptor was obtained from a woman aged 18-29 years in good health. The V call is TRBV4-1, the J call TRBJ2-1, with 7 bases identical to TRBD1. The CDR3 here is CASSPGTAPYNEQFF. DNA for the CDR3: TGCGCCAGCAGCCCCGGGACAGCCCCTTACAATGAGCAGTTCTTC.